This TCR beta chain appears in the sequencing data of a study of cytomegalovirus exposure and HLA in healthy donors. Study overall: There were under 140 million unique TCR beta sequences, drawn from 180 million or so T cells, in an earlier analysis.

The PCR ran on 60 Vbeta and 13 Jbeta primers. Sequencing used immunoSEQ multiplex PCR; TCRdb keeps in-frame clones, though not all of them. The data contain 150,000 to 200,000 clones, 68% of them singletons. Points from the study as a whole: Later analysis suggested most CMV-associated TCR beta chains were HLA-restricted. High sensitivity and specificity were reportedly achieved when the classifier diagnosed cytomegalovirus status.

Comment on this clone: No antigen is known for it.

The V gene end was trimmed by 3 bases and the J gene end by 2 bases; junction bases not matched to a gene: 11. The germline CDR1 and CDR2 sequences are KGHSH and LQKENI. CDR3 size: 17 residues. The TCR originated in a woman aged 40 to 55 in good health and CMV-seropositive. The genes are TRBV18 and TRBJ2-3; 7 nucleotides agree with TRBD2. Material for sequencing was PBMCs. The CDR3 reads CASSPVTSPTTTDTQYF. In DNA form, the CDR3 reads TGTGCCAGCTCACCGGTGACTAGCCCGACTACCACAGATACGCAGTATTTT.